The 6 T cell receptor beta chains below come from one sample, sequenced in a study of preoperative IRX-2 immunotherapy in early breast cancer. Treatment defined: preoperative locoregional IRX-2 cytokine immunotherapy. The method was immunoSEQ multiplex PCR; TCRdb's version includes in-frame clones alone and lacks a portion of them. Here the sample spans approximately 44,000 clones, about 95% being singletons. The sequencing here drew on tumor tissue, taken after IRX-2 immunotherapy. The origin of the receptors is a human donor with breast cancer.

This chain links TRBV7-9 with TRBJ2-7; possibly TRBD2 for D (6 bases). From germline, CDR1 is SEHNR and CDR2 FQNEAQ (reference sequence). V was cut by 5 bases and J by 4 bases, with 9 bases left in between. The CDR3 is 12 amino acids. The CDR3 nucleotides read TGTGCCAGCAGCCCAGCGGGTTACGAGCAGTACTTC. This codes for CASSPAGYEQYF.

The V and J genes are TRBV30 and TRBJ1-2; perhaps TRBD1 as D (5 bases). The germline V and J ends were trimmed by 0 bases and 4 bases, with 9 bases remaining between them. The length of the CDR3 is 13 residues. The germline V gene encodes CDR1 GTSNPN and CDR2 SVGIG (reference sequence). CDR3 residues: CAWSVGGTYGYTF. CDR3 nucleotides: TGTGCCTGGAGTGTAGGAGGGACCTATGGCTACACCTTC.

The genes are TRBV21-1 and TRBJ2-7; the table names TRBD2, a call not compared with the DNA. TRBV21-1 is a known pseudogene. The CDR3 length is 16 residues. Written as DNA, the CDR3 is TGTGCCAGTCGAACACTAAGCGGACTCCAAGCCTACGAGCAGTACTTC. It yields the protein CASRTLSGLQAYEQYF.

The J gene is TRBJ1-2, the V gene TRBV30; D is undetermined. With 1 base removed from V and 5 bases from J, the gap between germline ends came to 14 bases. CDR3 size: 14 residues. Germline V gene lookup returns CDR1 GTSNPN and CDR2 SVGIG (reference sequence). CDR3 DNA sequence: TGTGCCTGGAGTGCCAGGCCCTCGGTATATGGCTACACCTTC. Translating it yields CAWSARPSVYGYTF.

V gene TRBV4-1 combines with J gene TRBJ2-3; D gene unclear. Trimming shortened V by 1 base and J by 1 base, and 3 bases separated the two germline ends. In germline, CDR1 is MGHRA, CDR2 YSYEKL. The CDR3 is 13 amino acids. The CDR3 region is CASSQVGTDTQYF. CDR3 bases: TGCGCCAGCAGCCAAGTTGGCACAGATACGCAGTATTTT.

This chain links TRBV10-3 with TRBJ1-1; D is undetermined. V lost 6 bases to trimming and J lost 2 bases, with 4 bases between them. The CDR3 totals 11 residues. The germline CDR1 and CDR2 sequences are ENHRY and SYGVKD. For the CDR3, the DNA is TGTGCCATCAGCGCAAACACTGAAGCTTTCTTT. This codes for CAISANTEAFF.